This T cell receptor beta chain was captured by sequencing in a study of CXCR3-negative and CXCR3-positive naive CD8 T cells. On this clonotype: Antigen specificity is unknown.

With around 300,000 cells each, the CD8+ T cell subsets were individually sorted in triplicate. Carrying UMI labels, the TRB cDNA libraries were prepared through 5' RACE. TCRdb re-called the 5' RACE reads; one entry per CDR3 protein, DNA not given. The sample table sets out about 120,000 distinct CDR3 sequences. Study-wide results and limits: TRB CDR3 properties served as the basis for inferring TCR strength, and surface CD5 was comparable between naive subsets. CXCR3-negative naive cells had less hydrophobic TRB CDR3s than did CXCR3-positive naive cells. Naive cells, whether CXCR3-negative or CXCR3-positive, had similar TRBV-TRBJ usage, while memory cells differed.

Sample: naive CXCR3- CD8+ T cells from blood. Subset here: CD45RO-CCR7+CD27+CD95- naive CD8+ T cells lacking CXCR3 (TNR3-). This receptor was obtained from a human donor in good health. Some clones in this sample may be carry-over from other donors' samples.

The CDR3 loop reads CASSYAGPARGTDTQYF. The V and J genes are TRBV6-2 or TRBV6-3 and TRBJ2-3; with no DNA, the TCRdb D assignment of TRBD1 cannot be verified. In germline, CDR1 is MNHEY, CDR2 SVGEGT. This CDR3 spans 17 amino acids.